These T cell receptor beta chains were read from a single sample in a study of glioma-infiltrating T cells. TCRdb processed the multiplex PCR reads anew with MiXCR; each CDR3 protein has one entry. Of some 190,000 distinct CDR3 sequences listed, 30% to 40% are singletons. The specimen sequenced was glioma tissue, nonneoplastic brain tissue, or PBMCs (not recorded which). The receptors shown here come from a human donor with low-grade glioma or glioblastoma, undergoing nonglioma brain surgery, or in good health (not recorded which). The CDR3 runs from the conserved cysteine through the conserved F or W. A D gene is named only where the DNA matches it firmly. Size values are once, few and many counts, or a class for expanded clones, and some rows have none.

D	V	size	J	length	CDR3	DNA
TRBD2	TRBV4-3	many	TRBJ2-1	13	CASSQGLAVEQFF	TGCGCCAGCAGCCAAGGTCTAGCGGTTGAGCAGTTCTTC
TRBD1	TRBV29-1	few	TRBJ2-2	14	CSGGQGRNTGELFF	TGCAGCGGGGGACAGGGGAGGAACACCGGGGAGCTGTTTTTT
-	TRBV9	many	TRBJ1-2	14	CASSGPFASVGYTF	TGTGCCAGCAGCGGGCCTTTTGCTTCCGTTGGCTACACCTTC
TRBD1	TRBV4-1	many	TRBJ2-1	14	CASTGTGGGNEQFF	TGCGCCAGCACCGGGACAGGGGGGGGCAATGAGCAGTTCTTC
TRBD2	TRBV27	many	TRBJ2-7	16	CASSLGGFGSSYEQYF	TGTGCCAGCAGTTTGGGGGGGTTTGGGAGCTCCTACGAGCAGTACTTC
-	TRBV27	many	TRBJ2-5	17	CASSLQSLPGHQETQYF	TGTGCCAGCAGTTTACAATCCCTGCCCGGCCACCAAGAGACCCAGTACTTC
TRBD2	TRBV20-1	many	TRBJ2-3	15	CSARGRGRARDTQYF	TGCAGTGCTAGAGGGCGCGGGAGGGCGAGAGATACGCAGTATTTT
TRBD1	TRBV5-1	many	TRBJ2-3	15	CASSSRQGARDTQYF	TGCGCCAGCAGCTCCCGACAGGGGGCCAGGGATACGCAGTATTTT
-	TRBV6-2/TRBV6-3	many	TRBJ2-7	14	CASSPSLDVGEQYF	TGTGCCAGCAGCCCCTCTCTGGACGTGGGCGAGCAGTACTTC
-	TRBV3-1	-	TRBJ1-5	14	CASSQDCGSHLQHF	TGTGCCAGCAGCCAAGATTGCGGTAGTCATCTCCAGCATTTT
-	TRBV6-1	many	TRBJ2-7	14	CASSRPSQPYEQYF	TGTGCCAGCAGCCGTCCCAGCCAGCCCTACGAGCAGTACTTC
TRBD1	TRBV6-2/TRBV6-3	many	TRBJ2-7	16	CASSYRPDRGDDEQYF	TGTGCCAGCAGTTACCGCCCGGACAGGGGTGACGACGAGCAGTACTTC
TRBD1	TRBV5-6	few	TRBJ2-7	16	CASSLAGTGLFYEQYF	TGTGCCAGCAGCTTGGCCGGGACAGGGTTGTTCTACGAGCAGTACTTC
-	TRBV5-1	-	TRBJ2-1	15	CASSFSQRSYNEQFF	TGCGCCAGCAGCTTCTCTCAGAGGTCCTACAATGAGCAGTTCTTC
-	TRBV5-1	once	TRBJ2-3	13	CASSFEPPDTQYF	TGCGCCAGCAGCTTTGAACCCCCAGATACGCAGTATTTT
-	TRBV7-9	many	TRBJ1-4	13	CASSLDTAEKLFF	TGTGCCAGCAGCTTAGATACGGCGGAAAAACTGTTTTTT
-	TRBV28	many	TRBJ1-1	14	CASTLGQWNTEALF	TGTGCCAGCACCCTAGGACAATGGAACACTGAAGCTCTCTTT
-	TRBV2	many	TRBJ2-1	15	CASTERPGGGNEQFF	TGTGCCAGCACCGAACGGCCAGGGGGGGGTAATGAGCAGTTCTTC
TRBD1	TRBV18	few	TRBJ2-7	15	CASSPATGENYEQYF	TGTGCCAGCTCACCAGCCACAGGGGAAAACTACGAGCAGTACTTC
-	TRBV7-2	-	TRBJ2-5	18	CASSRDIYTRRDGETQYF	TGTGCCAGCAGCCGAGACATCTATACGAGGCGGGATGGAGAGACCCAGTACTTC
-	TRBV10-3	many	TRBJ1-6	17	CAISDDGSGALGSPLHF	TGTGCCATCAGTGATGACGGTTCAGGTGCCCTCGGTTCACCCCTCCACTTT
-	TRBV12-5	-	TRBJ2-5	14	CASGLGRNQETQYF	TGTGCTAGTGGTTTGGGACGGAACCAAGAGACCCAGTACTTC
-	TRBV3-1	many	TRBJ1-1	11	CASSRAGEAFF	TGTGCCAGCAGCCGAGCCGGTGAAGCTTTCTTT
-	TRBV2	-	TRBJ1-4	16	CASLYREQHTNEKLFF	TGTGCCAGCCTCTATAGAGAGCAGCATACTAATGAAAAACTGTTTTTT
-	TRBV7-2	few	TRBJ2-3	15	CASSLLSRGTDTQYF	TGTGCCAGCAGCTTACTGTCGCGAGGAACAGATACGCAGTATTTT
TRBD2	TRBV29-1	many	TRBJ2-7	14	CSVVGLAGDYEQYF	TGCAGCGTTGTAGGACTAGCGGGAGATTACGAGCAGTACTTC
TRBD2	TRBV12-3/TRBV12-4	many	TRBJ2-3	15	CASSPGTSETDTQYF	TGTGCCAGCAGTCCCGGGACTAGCGAGACAGATACGCAGTATTTT
TRBD2	TRBV28	many	TRBJ2-7	15	CASSSAGGGEYEQYF	TGTGCCAGCAGTTCTGCGGGGGGGGGAGAGTACGAGCAGTACTTC
TRBD2	TRBV9	few	TRBJ2-3	15	CASSALAGMTDTQYF	TGTGCCAGCAGCGCCCTAGCGGGAATGACAGATACGCAGTATTTT
-	TRBV6-1	many	TRBJ2-5	14	CASSQTLAEETQYF	TGTGCCAGCAGCCAGACTCTGGCGGAAGAGACCCAGTACTTC
-	TRBV15	many	TRBJ2-7	13	CATSRELRYEQYF	TGTGCCACCAGCAGAGAGCTCAGGTACGAGCAGTACTTC
TRBD2	TRBV29-1	few	TRBJ2-5	13	CSVEAEREEAQYF	TGCAGCGTTGAAGCGGAGCGGGAGGAGGCCCAGTACTTC
TRBD2	TRBV6-2/TRBV6-3	many	TRBJ2-1	17	CASSYSPSGRPYNEQFF	TGTGCCAGCAGTTACTCGCCTAGCGGGAGGCCCTACAATGAGCAGTTCTTC
TRBD2	TRBV28	many	TRBJ2-5	15	CASSFGGSIAETQYF	TGTGCCAGCAGTTTTGGCGGGAGCATTGCGGAGACCCAGTACTTC
-	TRBV4-1	-	TRBJ1-2	14	CASSQATGNYCHTF	TGCGCCAGCAGCCAAGCAACGGGTAACTATTGCCACACCTTC
-	TRBV19	many	TRBJ2-1	15	CASSIASSNYNEQFF	TGTGCCAGTAGTATTGCTAGCAGCAACTACAATGAGCAGTTCTTC
TRBD2	TRBV7-9	-	TRBJ2-7	17	CASSSTLWASGQYEQYF	TGTGCCAGCAGCTCAACCCTATGGGCTAGCGGGCAGTACGAGCAGTACTTC
TRBD2	TRBV10-3	many	TRBJ2-7	14	CAIRPGLGPYEQYF	TGTGCCATCAGACCGGGACTAGGCCCCTACGAGCAGTACTTC
-	TRBV28	many	TRBJ2-3	17	CASSSSDGRYGTDTQYF	TGTGCCAGCAGTTCGTCCGACGGACGCTATGGCACAGATACGCAGTATTTT
TRBD2	TRBV20-1	many	TRBJ2-7	13	CSARTSGTYEQYF	TGCAGTGCTAGGACTAGCGGGACCTACGAGCAGTACTTC
TRBD1	TRBV6-2/TRBV6-3	many	TRBJ2-7	14	CASRLTGRTYEQYF	TGTGCCAGCAGGCTGACAGGGCGTACCTACGAGCAGTACTTC
-	TRBV14	many	TRBJ2-6	13	CASRNSGANVLTF	TGTGCCAGCAGGAACTCTGGGGCCAACGTCCTGACTTTC
-	TRBV27	many	TRBJ2-7	13	CASRRASTYEQYF	TGTGCCAGCAGGAGGGCATCCACCTACGAGCAGTACTTC
TRBD1	TRBV7-2	-	TRBJ2-2	16	CASSQGTGVLSGELFF	TGCGCCAGCAGCCAAGGGACAGGGGTCCTCTCCGGGGAGCTGTTTTTT
TRBD2	TRBV29-1	many	TRBJ2-3	14	CSVELAGNTDTQYF	TGCAGCGTTGAACTAGCGGGAAACACAGATACGCAGTATTTT
TRBD2	TRBV7-2	many	TRBJ2-7	14	CASSVSGGAYEQYF	TGTGCCAGCAGCGTTAGCGGGGGAGCCTACGAGCAGTACTTC